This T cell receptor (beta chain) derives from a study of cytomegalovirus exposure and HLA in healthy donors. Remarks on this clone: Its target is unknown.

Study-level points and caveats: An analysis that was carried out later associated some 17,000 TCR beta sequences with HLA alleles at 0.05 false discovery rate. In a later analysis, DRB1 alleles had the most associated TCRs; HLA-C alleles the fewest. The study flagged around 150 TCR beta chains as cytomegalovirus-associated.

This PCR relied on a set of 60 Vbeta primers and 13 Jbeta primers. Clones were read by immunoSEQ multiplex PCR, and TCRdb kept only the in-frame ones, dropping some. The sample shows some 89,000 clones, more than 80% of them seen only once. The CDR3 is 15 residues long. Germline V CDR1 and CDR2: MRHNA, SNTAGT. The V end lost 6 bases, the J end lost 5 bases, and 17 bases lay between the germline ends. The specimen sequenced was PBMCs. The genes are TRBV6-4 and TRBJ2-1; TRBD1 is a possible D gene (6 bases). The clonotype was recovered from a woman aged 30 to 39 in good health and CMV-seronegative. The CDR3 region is CASRSEQGSDNEQFF. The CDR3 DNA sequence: TGTGCCAGCAGATCAGAACAGGGATCCGACAATGAGCAGTTCTTC.